This T cell receptor beta chain is drawn from a study of regulatory T cells in long-lasting Graves disease. Time point given: newly diagnosed GD, antithyroid drugs for less than 3 months. PBMC RNA served as the TCR library source. Germline values: CDR1 KGHDR, CDR2 SFDVKD. Germline trimming cut 2 bases from V and 7 bases from J; bases unmatched to any gene: 5. The CDR3 spans 15 residues. Building the TCR beta libraries relied on iRepertoire HTBI primers, and CDR3 regions underwent Arm-PCR. Via MiXCR, TCRdb re-called the multiplex PCR reads, giving one row per CDR3 protein. Counted here are roughly 560,000 distinct CDR3 sequences, approximately 12% occurring once; the ten biggest clones make up around 10%. The same specimen was also included in a second study, on T cells in Graves' hyperthyroidism and ophthalmopathy.

The source of this sequence is a woman in her 30s with Graves disease. The genes are TRBV24-1 and TRBJ1-4; 8 bases are a match to TRBD1. The source was peripheral blood mononuclear cells (PBMCs), collected at new diagnosis, from a patient treated with antithyroid drugs. The CDR3 DNA is TGTGCCACCAGTGATTCCAGGGGGCCGGGTGAAAAACTGTTTTTT. Translation gives CATSDSRGPGEKLFF.